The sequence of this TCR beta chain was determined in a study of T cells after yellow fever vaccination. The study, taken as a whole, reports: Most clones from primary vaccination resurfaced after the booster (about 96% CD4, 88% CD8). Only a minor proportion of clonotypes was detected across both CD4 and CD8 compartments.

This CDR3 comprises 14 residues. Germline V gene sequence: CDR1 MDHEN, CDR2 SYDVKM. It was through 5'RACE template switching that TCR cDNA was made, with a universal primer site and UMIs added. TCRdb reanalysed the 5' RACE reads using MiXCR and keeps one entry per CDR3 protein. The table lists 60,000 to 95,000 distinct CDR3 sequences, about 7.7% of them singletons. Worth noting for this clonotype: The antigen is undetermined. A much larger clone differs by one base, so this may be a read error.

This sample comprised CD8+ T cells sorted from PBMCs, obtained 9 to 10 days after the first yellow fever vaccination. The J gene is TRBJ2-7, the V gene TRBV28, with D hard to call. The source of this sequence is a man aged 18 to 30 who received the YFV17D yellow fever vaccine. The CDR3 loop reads CVSSPRLTEYEQYV. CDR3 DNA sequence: TGTGTCAGCAGTCCTCGCCTGACCGAATACGAGCAGTACGTC.